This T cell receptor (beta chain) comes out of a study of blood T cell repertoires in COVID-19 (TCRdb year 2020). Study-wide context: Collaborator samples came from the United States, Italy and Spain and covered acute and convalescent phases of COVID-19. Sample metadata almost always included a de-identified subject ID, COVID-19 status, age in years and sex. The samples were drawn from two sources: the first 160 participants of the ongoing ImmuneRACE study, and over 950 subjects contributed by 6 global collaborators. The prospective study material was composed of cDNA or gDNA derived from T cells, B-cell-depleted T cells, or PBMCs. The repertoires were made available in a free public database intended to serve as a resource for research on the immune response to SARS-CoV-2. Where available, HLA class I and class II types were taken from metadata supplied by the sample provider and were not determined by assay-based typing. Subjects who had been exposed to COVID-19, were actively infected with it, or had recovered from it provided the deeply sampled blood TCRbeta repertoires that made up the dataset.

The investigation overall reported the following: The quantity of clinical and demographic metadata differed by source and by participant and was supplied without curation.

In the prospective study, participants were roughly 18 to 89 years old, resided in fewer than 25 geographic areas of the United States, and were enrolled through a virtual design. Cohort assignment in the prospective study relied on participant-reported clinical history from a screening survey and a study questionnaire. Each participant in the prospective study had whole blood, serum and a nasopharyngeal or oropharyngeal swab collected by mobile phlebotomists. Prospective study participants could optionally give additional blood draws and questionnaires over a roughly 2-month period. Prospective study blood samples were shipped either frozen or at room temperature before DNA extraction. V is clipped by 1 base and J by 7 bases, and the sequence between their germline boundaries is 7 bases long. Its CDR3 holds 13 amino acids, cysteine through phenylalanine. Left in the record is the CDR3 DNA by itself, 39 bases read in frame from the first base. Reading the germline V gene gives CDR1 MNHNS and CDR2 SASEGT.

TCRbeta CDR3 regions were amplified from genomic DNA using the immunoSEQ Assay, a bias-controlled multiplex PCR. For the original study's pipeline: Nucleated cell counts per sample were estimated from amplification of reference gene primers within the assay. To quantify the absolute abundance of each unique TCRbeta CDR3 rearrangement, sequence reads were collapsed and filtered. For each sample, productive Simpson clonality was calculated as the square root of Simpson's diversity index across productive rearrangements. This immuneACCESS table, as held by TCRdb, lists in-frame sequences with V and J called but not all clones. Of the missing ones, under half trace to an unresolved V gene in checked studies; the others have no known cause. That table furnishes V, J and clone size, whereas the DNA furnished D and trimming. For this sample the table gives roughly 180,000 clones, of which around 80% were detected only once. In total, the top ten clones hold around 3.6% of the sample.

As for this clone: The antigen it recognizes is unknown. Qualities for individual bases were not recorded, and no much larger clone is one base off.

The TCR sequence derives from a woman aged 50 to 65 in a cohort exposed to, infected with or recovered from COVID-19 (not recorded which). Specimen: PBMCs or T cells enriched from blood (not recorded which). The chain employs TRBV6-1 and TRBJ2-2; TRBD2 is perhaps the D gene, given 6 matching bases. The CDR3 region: CASSEGRGGELFF. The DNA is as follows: TGTGCCAGCAGTGAAGGGAGGGGCGGGGAGCTGTTTTTT.